Listed here are 9 T cell receptor beta chains from one sample, sequenced in a study of T cells in Graves' hyperthyroidism and ophthalmopathy. What was amplified from RNA transcripts were TCR beta CDR3 regions. An initial round of RT-PCR targeting the TCR CDR3 relied on the HTBI primer set. MiXCR, applied by TCRdb to the multiplex PCR reads, yields one record per CDR3 protein. This sample has roughly 740,000 distinct CDR3 sequences, with about 15% found just once. The sample comprised blood. These receptors were taken from a man aged 18 to 30 with Graves' hyperthyroidism.

This chain connects TRBV6-2 or TRBV6-3 to TRBJ2-7; 10 bases align to TRBD1. The V gene end was trimmed by 8 bases and the J gene end by 2 bases; junction bases not matched to a gene: 12. The CDR3 runs to 16 residues. Looked up from germline, CDR1 is MNHEY and CDR2 is SVGEGT. The CDR3 region has the DNA TGTGCCAGCCTAACAATTCGGGACAGGGGAGCCTACGAGCAGTACTTC. As protein: CASLTIRDRGAYEQYF.

This clonotype was seen ten or more times. The gene calls are TRBV18 and TRBJ2-5, with TRBD2 identical over 9 bases. This CDR3 contains 15 residues. V shed 5 bases, J shed 2 bases, and the junction held 6 bases outside the gene matches. Per germline, CDR1 KGHSH and CDR2 LQKENI. The CDR3 region has the DNA TGTGCCAGCTCATTATCTAGCGGGGTTCAAGAGACCCAGTACTTC. Residues: CASSLSSGVQETQYF.

This chain uses TRBV11-3 with TRBJ2-1, with 14 nucleotides matching TRBD2. Germline V lookup: CDR1 SGHNT, CDR2 YENEEA. There are 18 residues in the CDR3. Germline trimming cut 5 bases from V and 10 bases from J; bases unmatched to any gene: 16. The CDR3 bases are TGTGCCAGCAGCGACACTAAGTGGGGGACTAGCGGGAGTGGCGAGCAGTTCTTC. Residues: CASSDTKWGTSGSGEQFF. Supplemented by reference TRBV11-3 and TRBJ2-1, the full variable domain reads EAGVVQSPRYKIIEKKQPVAFWCNPISGHNTLYWYLQNLGQGPELLIRYENEEAVDDSQLPKDRFSAERLKGVDSTLKIQPAELGDSAVYLCASSDTKWGTSGSGEQFFGPGTRLTVL.

This clonotype was seen ten or more times. The CDR3 bases are TGTGCCAGCAGTCCCCTCGAAGGGCCCTACACTGAAGCTTTCTTT. Amino acids: CASSPLEGPYTEAFF. The V gene is TRBV27, the J gene TRBJ1-1; the D is unclear. Germline CDR1 is MNHEY and CDR2 is SMNVEV (reference sequence). Trimming shortened V by 5 bases and J by 3 bases, and 16 bases separated the two germline ends. This CDR3 has 15 residues.

This rearrangement joins TRBV6-5 to TRBJ2-4; TRBD2 might be the D (6 bases). Between the trimmed V and J ends, which lost 2 bases and 5 bases, there was a span of 10 bases. CDR1 is MNHEY, CDR2 SVGAGI, per germline. The CDR3 is 14 amino acids. CDR3 coding DNA: TGTGCCAGCAGTTACCGGGGAGGCGAAAACATTCAGTACTTC. It encodes CASSYRGGENIQYF.

The chain links TRBV27 to TRBJ1-1; D unclear. Trimming removed 6 bases from V and 7 bases from J, with 18 bases in between. This CDR3 is built from 14 residues. The germline V gene has CDR1 MNHEY and CDR2 SMNVEV (reference sequence). The CDR3 DNA follows: TGTGCCAGCAGCCTGACCCCTCGTGGGAGTGAAGCTTTCTTT. Translating gives CASSLTPRGSEAFF.

This clonotype showed up many times. The gene calls are TRBV7-9 and TRBJ2-5; 8 bases match TRBD1. The J segment lost 5 bases and the V segment lost 5 bases, leaving 13 bases of the junction unmatched. The CDR3 has 16 amino acids. Germline assignment: CDR1 SEHNR and CDR2 FQNEAQ (reference sequence). CDR3 sequence: CASSVNLRGLGETQYF. CDR3 coding DNA: TGTGCCAGCAGCGTCAATCTCAGGGGGCTGGGGGAGACCCAGTACTTC.

The chain joins TRBV19 to TRBJ2-5; 7 nucleotides align to TRBD2. Looked up from germline, CDR1 is LNHDA and CDR2 is SQIVND (reference sequence). The junction had 12 bases not matched to a gene; V was cut back by 3 bases and J by 5 bases. The CDR3 is made up of 16 amino acids. The CDR3 DNA is TGTGCCAGTAGTATTCTGGCGGGGGTAGCTTTGGAGACCCAGTACTTC. This codes for CASSILAGVALETQYF.

This clonotype has ten or more counts. This sequence joins TRBV11-1 and TRBJ2-2, with 9 nucleotides matching TRBD1. V lost 4 bases to trimming and J lost 5 bases; unmatched junction nucleotides: 8. Per germline, CDR1 SGHAT and CDR2 FQDESV (reference sequence). The CDR3 runs to 16 residues. The CDR3 here is CASSSSGGTGTGELFF. DNA for the CDR3: TGTGCCAGCAGCTCCTCGGGTGGGACAGGGACCGGGGAGCTGTTTTTT.